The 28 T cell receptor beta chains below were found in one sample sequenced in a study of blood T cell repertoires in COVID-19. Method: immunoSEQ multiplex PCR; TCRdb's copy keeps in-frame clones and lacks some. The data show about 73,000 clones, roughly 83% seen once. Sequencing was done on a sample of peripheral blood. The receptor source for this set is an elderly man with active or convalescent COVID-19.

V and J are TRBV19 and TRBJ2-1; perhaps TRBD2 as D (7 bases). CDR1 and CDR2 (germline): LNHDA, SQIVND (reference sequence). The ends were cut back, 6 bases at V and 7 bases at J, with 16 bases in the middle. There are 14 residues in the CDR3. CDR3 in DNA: TGTGCCAGTAGAGGGGGGGTGCTGAGAAATGAGCAGTTCTTC. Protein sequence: CASRGGVLRNEQFF.

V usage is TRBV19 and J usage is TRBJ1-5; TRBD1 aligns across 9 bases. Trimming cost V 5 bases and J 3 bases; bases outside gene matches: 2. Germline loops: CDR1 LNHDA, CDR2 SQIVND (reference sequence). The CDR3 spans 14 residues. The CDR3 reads CASSGTGNNQPQHF. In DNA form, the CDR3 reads TGTGCCAGTAGTGGGACAGGGAACAATCAGCCCCAGCATTTT.

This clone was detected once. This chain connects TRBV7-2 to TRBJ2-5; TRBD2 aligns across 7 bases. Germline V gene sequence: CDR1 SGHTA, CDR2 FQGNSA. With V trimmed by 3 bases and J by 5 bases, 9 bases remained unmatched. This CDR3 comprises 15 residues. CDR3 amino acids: CASSFAGGREETQYF. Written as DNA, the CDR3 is TGTGCCAGCAGCTTTGCGGGCGGGAGAGAGGAGACCCAGTACTTC. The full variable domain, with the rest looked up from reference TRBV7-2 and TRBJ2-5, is GAGVSQSPSNKVTEKGKDVELRCDPISGHTALYWYRQSLGQGLEFLIYFQGNSAPDKSGLPSDRFSAERTGGSVSTLTIQRTQQEDSAVYLCASSFAGGREETQYFGPGTRLLVL.

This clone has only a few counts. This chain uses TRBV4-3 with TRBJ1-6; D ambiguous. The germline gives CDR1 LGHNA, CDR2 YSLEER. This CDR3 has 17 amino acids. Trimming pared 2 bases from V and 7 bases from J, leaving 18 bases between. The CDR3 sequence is CASSQRYYLETNSPLHF. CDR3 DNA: TGCGCCAGCAGCCAAAGATACTATCTCGAGACCAATTCACCCCTCCACTTT.

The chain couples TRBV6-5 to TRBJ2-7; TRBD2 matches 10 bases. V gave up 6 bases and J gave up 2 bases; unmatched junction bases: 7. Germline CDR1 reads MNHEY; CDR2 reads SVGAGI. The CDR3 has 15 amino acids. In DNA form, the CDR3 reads TGTGCCAGCAGGGTACATAGCGGGAGGCCCTACGAGCAGTACTTC. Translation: CASRVHSGRPYEQYF.

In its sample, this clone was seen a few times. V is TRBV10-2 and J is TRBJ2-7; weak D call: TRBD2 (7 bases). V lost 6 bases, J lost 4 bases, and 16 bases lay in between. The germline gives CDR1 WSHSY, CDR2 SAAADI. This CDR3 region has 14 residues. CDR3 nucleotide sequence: TGCGCCAGCAGCAGGGAGGGGGTTGTGTACGAGCAGTACTTC. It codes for CASSREGVVYEQYF.

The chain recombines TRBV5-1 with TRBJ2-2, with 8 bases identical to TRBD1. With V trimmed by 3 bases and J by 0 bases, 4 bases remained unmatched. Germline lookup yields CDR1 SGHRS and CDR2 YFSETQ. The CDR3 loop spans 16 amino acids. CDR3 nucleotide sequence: TGCGCCAGCAGCTCTGGGACAGGATCGAACACCGGGGAGCTGTTTTTT. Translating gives CASSSGTGSNTGELFF.

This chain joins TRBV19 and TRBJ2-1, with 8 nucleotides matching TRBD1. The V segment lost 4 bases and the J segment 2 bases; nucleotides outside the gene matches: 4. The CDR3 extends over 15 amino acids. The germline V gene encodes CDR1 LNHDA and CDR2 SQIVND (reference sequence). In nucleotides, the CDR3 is TGTGCCAGTAGTACAGACAGGGGCGCCTACAATGAGCAGTTCTTC. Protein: CASSTDRGAYNEQFF.

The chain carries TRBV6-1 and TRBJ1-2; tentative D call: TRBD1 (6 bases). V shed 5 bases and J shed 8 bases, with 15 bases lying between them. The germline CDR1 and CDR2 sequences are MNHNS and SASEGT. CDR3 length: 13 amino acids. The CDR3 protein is CASSPDSRRGYTF. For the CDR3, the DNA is TGTGCCAGCAGTCCGGACAGTAGGAGGGGCTACACCTTC.

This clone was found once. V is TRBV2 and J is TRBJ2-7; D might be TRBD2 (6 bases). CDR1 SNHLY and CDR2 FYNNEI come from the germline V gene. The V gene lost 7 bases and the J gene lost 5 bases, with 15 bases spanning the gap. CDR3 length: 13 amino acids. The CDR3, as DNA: TGTGCCAGCATTGGGGGGAGTCGGAACGAGCAGTACTTC. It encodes CASIGGSRNEQYF.

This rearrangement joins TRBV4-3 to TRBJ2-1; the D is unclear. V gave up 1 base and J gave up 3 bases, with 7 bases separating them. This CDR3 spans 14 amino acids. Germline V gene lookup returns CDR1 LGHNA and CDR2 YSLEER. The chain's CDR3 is CASSQGSGYNEQFF. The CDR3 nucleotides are TGCGCCAGCAGCCAAGGGAGTGGCTACAATGAGCAGTTCTTC.

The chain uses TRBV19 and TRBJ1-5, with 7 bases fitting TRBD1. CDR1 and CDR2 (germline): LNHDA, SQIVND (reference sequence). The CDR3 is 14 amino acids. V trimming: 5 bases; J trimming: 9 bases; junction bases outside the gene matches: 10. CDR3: CASSQNRGSGPQHF. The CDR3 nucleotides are TGTGCCAGTAGTCAAAACAGGGGCTCTGGGCCCCAGCATTTT. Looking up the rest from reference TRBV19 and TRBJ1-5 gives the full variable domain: DGGITQSPKYLFRKEGQNVTLSCEQNLNHDAMYWYRQDPGQGLRLIYYSQIVNDFQKGDIAEGYSVSREKKESFPLTVTSAQKNPTAFYLCASSQNRGSGPQHFGDGTRLSIL.

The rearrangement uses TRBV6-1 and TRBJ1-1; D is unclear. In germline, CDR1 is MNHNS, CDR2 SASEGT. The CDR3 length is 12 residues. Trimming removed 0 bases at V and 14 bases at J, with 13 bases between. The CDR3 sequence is CASSEARAEGFF. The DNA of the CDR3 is TGTGCCAGCAGTGAAGCACGAGCCGAGGGATTCTTT.

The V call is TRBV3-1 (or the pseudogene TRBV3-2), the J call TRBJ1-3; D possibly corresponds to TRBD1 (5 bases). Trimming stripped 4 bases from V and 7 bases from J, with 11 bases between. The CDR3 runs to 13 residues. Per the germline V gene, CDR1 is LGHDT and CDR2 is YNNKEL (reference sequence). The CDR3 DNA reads TGTGCCAGCAGCCCGCATGGGGGGAACACCATATATTTT. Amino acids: CASSPHGGNTIYF.

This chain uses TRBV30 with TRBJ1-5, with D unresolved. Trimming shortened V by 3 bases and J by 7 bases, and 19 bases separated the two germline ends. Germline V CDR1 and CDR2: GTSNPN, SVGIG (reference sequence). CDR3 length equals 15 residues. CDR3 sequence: CAWSDRGGPWQPQHF. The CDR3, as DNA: TGTGCCTGGAGCGACCGGGGTGGGCCTTGGCAGCCCCAGCATTTT.

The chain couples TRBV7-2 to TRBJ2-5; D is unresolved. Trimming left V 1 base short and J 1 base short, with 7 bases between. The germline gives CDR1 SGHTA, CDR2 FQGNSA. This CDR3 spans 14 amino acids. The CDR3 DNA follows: TGTGCCAGCAGCTTAGTTGTCTCCCAAGAGACCCAGTACTTC. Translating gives CASSLVVSQETQYF.

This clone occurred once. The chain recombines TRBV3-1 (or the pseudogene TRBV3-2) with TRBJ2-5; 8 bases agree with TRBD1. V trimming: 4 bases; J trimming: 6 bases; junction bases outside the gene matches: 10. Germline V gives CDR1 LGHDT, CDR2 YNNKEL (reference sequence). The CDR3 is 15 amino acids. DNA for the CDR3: TGTGCCAGCAGCCTCCCGGACAGGGAAGGAAAGACCCAGTACTTC. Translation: CASSLPDREGKTQYF.

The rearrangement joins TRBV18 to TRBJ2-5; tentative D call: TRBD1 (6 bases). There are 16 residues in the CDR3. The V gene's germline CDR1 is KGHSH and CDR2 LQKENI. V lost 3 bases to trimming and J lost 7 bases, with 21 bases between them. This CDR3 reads CASSPYRDNQDGTQYF. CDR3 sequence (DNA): TGTGCCAGCTCACCCTATCGGGACAACCAAGACGGGACCCAGTACTTC.

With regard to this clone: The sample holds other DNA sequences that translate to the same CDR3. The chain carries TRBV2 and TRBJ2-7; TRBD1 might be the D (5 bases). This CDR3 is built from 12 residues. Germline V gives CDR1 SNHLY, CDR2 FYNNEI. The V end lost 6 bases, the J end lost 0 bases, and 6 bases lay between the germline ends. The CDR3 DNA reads TGTGCCAGCAGCAGGGACTCCTACGAGCAGTACTTC. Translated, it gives CASSRDSYEQYF.

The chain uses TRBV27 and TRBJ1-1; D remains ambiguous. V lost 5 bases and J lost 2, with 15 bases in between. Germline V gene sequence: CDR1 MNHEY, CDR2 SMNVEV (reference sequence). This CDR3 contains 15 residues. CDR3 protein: CASSPNWSGNTEAFF. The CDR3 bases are TGTGCCAGCAGTCCCAATTGGAGCGGAAACACTGAAGCTTTCTTT.

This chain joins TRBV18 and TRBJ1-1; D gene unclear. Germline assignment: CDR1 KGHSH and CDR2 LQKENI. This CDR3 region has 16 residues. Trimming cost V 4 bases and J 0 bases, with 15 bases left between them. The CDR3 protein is CASSQHLEEVNTEAFF. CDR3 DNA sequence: TGTGCCAGCTCACAACATCTCGAGGAGGTGAACACTGAAGCTTTCTTT.

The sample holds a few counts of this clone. CDR3 loop: CASSQEQQAAYEQYF. DNA of the CDR3: TGCGCCAGCAGCCAAGAGCAACAGGCCGCCTACGAGCAGTACTTC. This rearrangement joins TRBV4-1 to TRBJ2-7, with a tentative D call TRBD1 (5 bases). Germline assignment: CDR1 MGHRA and CDR2 YSYEKL. Trimming took off 0 bases at V and 2 bases at J, with 11 bases between the two ends. CDR3 length: 15 residues.

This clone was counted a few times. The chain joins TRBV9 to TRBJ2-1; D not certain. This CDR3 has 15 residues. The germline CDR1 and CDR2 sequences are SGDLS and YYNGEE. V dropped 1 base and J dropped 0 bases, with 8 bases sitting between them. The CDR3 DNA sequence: TGTGCCAGCAGCGTATCTGAGATCTCCTACAATGAGCAGTTCTTC. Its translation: CASSVSEISYNEQFF.

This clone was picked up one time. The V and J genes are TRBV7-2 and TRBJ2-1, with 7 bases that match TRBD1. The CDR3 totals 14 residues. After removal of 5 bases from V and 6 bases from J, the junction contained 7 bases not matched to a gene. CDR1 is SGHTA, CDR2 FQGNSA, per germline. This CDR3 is CASSQTGSVNEQFF. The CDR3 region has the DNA TGTGCCAGCAGCCAGACAGGGAGCGTCAATGAGCAGTTCTTC. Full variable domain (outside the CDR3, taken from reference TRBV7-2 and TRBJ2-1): GAGVSQSPSNKVTEKGKDVELRCDPISGHTALYWYRQSLGQGLEFLIYFQGNSAPDKSGLPSDRFSAERTGGSVSTLTIQRTQQEDSAVYLCASSQTGSVNEQFFGPGTRLTVL.

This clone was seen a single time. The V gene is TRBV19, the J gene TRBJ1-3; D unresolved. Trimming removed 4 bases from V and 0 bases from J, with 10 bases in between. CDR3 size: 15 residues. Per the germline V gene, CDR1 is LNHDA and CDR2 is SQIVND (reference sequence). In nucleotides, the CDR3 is TGTGCCAGTAGTACGGACGGGAGCTCTGGAAACACCATATATTTT. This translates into CASSTDGSSGNTIYF.

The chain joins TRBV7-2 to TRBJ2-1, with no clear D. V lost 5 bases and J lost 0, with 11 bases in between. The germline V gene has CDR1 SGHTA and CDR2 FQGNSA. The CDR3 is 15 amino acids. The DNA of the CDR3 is TGTGCCAGCAGCCCACAGAAAATCTCCTACAATGAGCAGTTCTTC. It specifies CASSPQKISYNEQFF.

The DNA for the CDR3 is TGTGCCAGCAAAGGGACAGTTTTTGAAAAACTGTTTTTT. The encoded protein is CASKGTVFEKLFF. V is TRBV2 and J is TRBJ1-4, with 7 bases matching TRBD1. The CDR3 is 13 amino acids. The germline V gene encodes CDR1 SNHLY and CDR2 FYNNEI. V shed 7 bases and J 7 bases; nucleotides not matched to a gene: 6.

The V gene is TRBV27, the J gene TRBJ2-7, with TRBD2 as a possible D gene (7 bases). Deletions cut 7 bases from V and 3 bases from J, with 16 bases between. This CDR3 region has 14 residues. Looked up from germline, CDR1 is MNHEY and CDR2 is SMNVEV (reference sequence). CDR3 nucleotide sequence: TGTGCCAGCATGGCAGCGGGGACATACTACGAGCAGTACTTC. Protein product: CASMAAGTYYEQYF.